The entry that follows covers one TCR beta chain sequence. The target antigen is unknown. The PCR ran on 60 Vbeta and 13 Jbeta primers. Measured with immunoSEQ multiplex PCR; TCRdb has only the in-frame clones, and not every one. The profile shows 75,000 to 90,000 clones, 10% of them singletons. This entry is derived from a study of cytomegalovirus exposure and HLA in healthy donors. Study-level findings and limits: CMV serostatus stood as the only immune exposure information on hand. Cytomegalovirus-associated TCR beta chains were listed, numbering under 200. Analysis was performed later, and it showed HLA-associated TCR beta chains to be more clonally expanded than equally common others.

This CDR3 spans 16 amino acids. Germline CDR1 is KGHSH and CDR2 is LQKENI. The V gene end was trimmed by 1 base and the J gene end by 4 bases; junction bases not matched to a gene: 6. The TCR sequence derives from a man aged 60-69 years in good health and CMV-seropositive. This chain joins TRBV18 and TRBJ2-3, with 9 bases identical to TRBD1. The sample consisted of PBMCs. The CDR3 region is CASSPQGQGGADTQYF. In DNA, the CDR3 is TGTGCCAGCTCACCACAGGGACAGGGAGGCGCAGATACGCAGTATTTT.